This TCR beta chain originates from a study of beta chain features in type 1 diabetes. Study-level information: Age, gender and cell yields were similar between patients and healthy donors.

The investigators reverse transcribed all of the isolated RNA, so they sequenced expressed TCRB transcripts. The read count averaged approximately 3.5 million across naive, central memory and regulatory T cell samples. Measured with immunoSEQ multiplex PCR; TCRdb has only the in-frame clones, and not every one. The data hold about 700,000 clones, with about an eighth observed a single time. This clone was detected only a few times. Its cognate antigen is unknown. General study findings and limits: Across patients, naive, central memory and Treg TCRB repertoires exhibited apparently greater similarity than was observed across healthy donors. There was a moderate but significant shortening of TCRB CDR3s in all four CD4+ subsets of Type 1 diabetes patients.

Germline CDR1 and CDR2: SGHRS and YFSETQ. There are 17 residues in the CDR3. Trimming cost V 3 bases and J 1 base; bases outside gene matches: 9. This chain connects TRBV5-1 to TRBJ1-2, with 10 nucleotides matching TRBD1. Input material: naive CD4+ T cells from blood. This receptor was obtained from a man aged 18 to 30 with type 1 diabetes. As DNA, the CDR3 is TGCGCCAGCAGCTCTCCGGGACAGGGGCCATATAACTATGGCTACACCTTC. This gives the protein CASSSPGQGPYNYGYTF.